Sequencing of this T cell receptor beta chain was carried out in a study of radiotherapy plus CTLA-4 blockade in lung cancer. Study in general: Disease control reached around 30%, with objective responses in approximately 17%. Whole-study results and caveats: Tumor-derived TCR clones expanded in blood after radiotherapy plus ipilimumab. Among reported predictors of response, early blood T cell clone dynamics with interferon-beta performed best.

A remark on this clone: Its specificity is not known.

Measured with immunoSEQ multiplex PCR; TCRdb has only the in-frame clones, and not every one. The sample has 45,000 to 60,000 clones; 65% to 80% are singletons. Germline values: CDR1 SGHVS, CDR2 FQNEAQ. After removal of 1 base from V and 9 bases from J, the junction contained 13 bases not matched to a gene. This CDR3 has 16 amino acids. Focal radiation plus CTLA-4 blockade with ipilimumab was given to patients with chemo-refractory metastatic non-small-cell lung cancer. The specimen comprised peripheral blood, sampled from a patient treated with radiotherapy plus ipilimumab. The chain carries TRBV7-8 and TRBJ2-5; TRBD1 matches 8 bases. The clonotype originates from a human donor with non-small cell lung cancer whose response to radiotherapy plus ipilimumab could not be evaluated. As DNA, the CDR3 is TGTGCCAGCAGCTTAGACGGACAGGGCCCGGTTCAGCCCCAGTACTTC. Its protein is CASSLDGQGPVQPQYF.